The 27 T cell receptor beta chains reported below all come from one sample, sequenced in a study of shared clonotypes between healthy human individuals (dated by TCRdb to the early 2020s). Libraries were prepared through the immunoSEQ multiplex PCR assay. TCRdb limited this immuneACCESS table to in-frame rearrangements with V and J called. A share of clones is missing; checked studies link under half to unresolved V genes, and the rest is unexplained. Counted in this sample were some 1.5 million clones; 95% to 99% of them appeared once. Approximately 0.45% of the sample rests with the top ten. The sample comprised naive CD4+ T cells sorted from blood. The cell subset or site tag for this specimen amounts to: CD45RA+ positively selected. Source of these receptors: a man under 40 in good health.

J is TRBJ1-3 and V is TRBV25-1; maybe TRBD1 (5 bases). Trimming pared 3 bases from V and 0 bases from J, leaving 9 bases between. Germline V gene lookup returns CDR1 MGHDK and CDR2 SYGVNS. This CDR3 has 15 amino acids. The CDR3: CASSEAGSSGNTIYF. For the CDR3, the DNA is TGTGCCAGCAGTGAGGCAGGGAGCTCTGGAAACACCATATATTTT.

About this clone itself: This CDR3 is also generated by other DNA sequences in the sample. The rearrangement links TRBV5-1 to TRBJ2-2, with a weak D call TRBD1 (6 bases). Germline assignment: CDR1 SGHRS and CDR2 YFSETQ. This CDR3 contains 15 residues. Trimming cost V 0 bases and J 3 bases, with 9 bases left between them. The CDR3 region is CASSLAGVDTGELFF. CDR3 nucleotide sequence: TGCGCCAGCAGCTTGGCAGGGGTCGACACCGGGGAGCTGTTTTTT.

The chain recombines TRBV5-1 with TRBJ1-4; D gene unclear. The germline V gene encodes CDR1 SGHRS and CDR2 YFSETQ. V lost 0 bases, J lost 0 bases, and 3 bases lay in between. CDR3 size: 14 residues. CDR3 protein: CASSLGPTNEKLFF. In DNA form, the CDR3 reads TGCGCCAGCAGCTTGGGCCCAACTAATGAAAAACTGTTTTTT.

V and J are TRBV5-4 and TRBJ2-3, with 7 positions matching TRBD2. The CDR3 length is 16 residues. The V segment lost 0 bases and the J segment 6 bases; nucleotides outside the gene matches: 10. Germline V gene data show CDR1 as SGHNT and CDR2 as YYREEE (reference sequence). Here the CDR3 DNA reads TGTGCCAGCAGCTTGGACCTAGCGGTGCGGTCGGATACGCAGTATTTT. Its translation is CASSLDLAVRSDTQYF.

V gene TRBV7-9 combines with J gene TRBJ1-1, with D perhaps TRBD1 (6 bases). With 5 bases removed from V and 2 bases from J, the gap between germline ends came to 15 bases. The CDR3 extends over 15 amino acids. Germline loops: CDR1 SEHNR, CDR2 FQNEAQ (reference sequence). DNA of the CDR3: TGTGCCAGCAGCGAGAATGGACAGCCAAACACTGAAGCTTTCTTT. Translated: CASSENGQPNTEAFF.

V usage is TRBV2 and J usage is TRBJ1-5; D is unclear. The CDR3 is 15 amino acids. Germline CDR1 reads SNHLY; CDR2 reads FYNNEI. With 8 bases removed from V and 2 bases from J, the gap between germline ends came to 16 bases. CDR3 coding DNA: TGTGCCAGCGTGGCAAGAGAAAATGGCAATCAGCCCCAGCATTTT. This sequence encodes CASVARENGNQPQHF.

The gene calls are TRBV2 and TRBJ2-3; a possible D gene is TRBD1 (5 bases). Germline CDR1 SNHLY, CDR2 FYNNEI. Trimming cost V 1 base and J 4 bases, with 15 bases left between them. This CDR3 is built from 16 residues. This chain's CDR3 is CASSEGGIRGADTQYF. The CDR3 nucleotides read TGTGCCAGCAGTGAAGGGGGAATAAGGGGCGCAGATACGCAGTATTTT. The variable domain in full, completed from reference TRBV2 and TRBJ2-3, reads EPEVTQTPSHQVTQMGQEVILRCVPISNHLYFYWYRQILGQKVEFLVSFYNNEISEKSEIFDDQFSVERPDGSNFTLKIRSTKLEDSAMYFCASSEGGIRGADTQYFGPGTRLTVL.

Comments on this clone: In the same sample, other DNA sequences code for this CDR3. The V gene is TRBV5-4, the J gene TRBJ2-2; D is unclear. Germline lookup yields CDR1 SGHNT and CDR2 YYREEE (reference sequence). The CDR3 covers 13 residues. V was pared by 0 bases and J by 5 bases, with 5 bases between. This chain's CDR3 is CASSLVQTGELFF. DNA of the CDR3: TGTGCCAGCAGCTTGGTACAAACCGGGGAGCTGTTTTTT.

J is TRBJ1-1 and V is TRBV6-1, with D unclear. V was shortened by 6 bases and J by 5 bases, with 16 bases between the two germline ends. Germline CDR1 and CDR2: MNHNS and SASEGT. There are 14 residues in the CDR3. CDR3 DNA: TGTGCCAGCAGGGACCTAGGGCTGAGGACTGAAGCTTTCTTT. Protein: CASRDLGLRTEAFF.

This sequence joins TRBV5-4 and TRBJ1-2; D is uncertain. V was trimmed by 2 bases and J by 7 bases, leaving 12 bases between them. This CDR3 has 13 residues. CDR1 is SGHNT and CDR2 is YYREEE in the germline V gene (reference sequence). Here the CDR3 reads CASSLPGIGGYTF. CDR3 nucleotides: TGTGCCAGCAGCTTACCGGGTATCGGTGGCTACACCTTC.

V gene TRBV11-3 combines with J gene TRBJ2-1; 11 bases agree with TRBD2. The germline V gene encodes CDR1 SGHNT and CDR2 YENEEA. The CDR3 runs 14 residues. Trimming took 5 bases from V and 9 from J; bases not matched to a gene: 6. The CDR3 loop is CASSPLAGESEQFF. CDR3 sequence (DNA): TGTGCCAGCAGCCCACTAGCGGGAGAAAGTGAGCAGTTCTTC.

This chain uses TRBV5-6 with TRBJ2-7; TRBD1 agrees at 10 bases. V shed 4 bases and J 3 bases; nucleotides not matched to a gene: 7. The CDR3 is 15 amino acids. The germline V gene encodes CDR1 SGHDT and CDR2 YYEEEE. CDR3 coding DNA: TGTGCCAGCAGCACACCGGGACAGGGGAACTACGAGCAGTACTTC. Translated, it gives CASSTPGQGNYEQYF.

With respect to this clone: Within the sample, other DNA sequences also encode this same CDR3. CDR3: CASGIGGSGNQPQHF. The CDR3 DNA reads as TGTGCCAGCGGCATTGGGGGGTCGGGCAATCAGCCCCAGCATTTT. The V and J genes are TRBV28 and TRBJ1-5; D possibly corresponds to TRBD1 (5 bases). V gave up 8 bases and J gave up 2 bases, with 16 bases separating them. Germline CDR1 reads MDHEN; CDR2 reads SYDVKM. The CDR3 length is 15 residues.

The chain employs TRBV7-7 and TRBJ2-5, with D hard to call. This CDR3 comprises 12 residues. Germline V gene sequence: CDR1 SSHAT, CDR2 FNYEAQ (reference sequence). V gave up 1 base and J gave up 7 bases, with 7 bases separating them. The CDR3 spells CASSLGPGTQYF. CDR3 nucleotides: TGTGCCAGCAGCTTAGGCCCGGGGACCCAGTACTTC. Drawing the rest from reference TRBV7-7 and TRBJ2-5, the complete variable domain is GAGVSQSPRYKVTKRGQDVTLRCDPISSHATLYWYQQALGQGPEFLTYFNYEAQPDKSGLPSDRFSAERPEGSISTLTIQRTEQRDSAMYRCASSLGPGTQYFGPGTRLLVL.

The gene calls are TRBV29-1 and TRBJ2-1; 7 positions agree with TRBD2. The CDR3 is made up of 12 amino acids. The germline V gene has CDR1 SQVTM and CDR2 ANQGSEA. V lost 8 bases, J lost 8 bases, and 9 bases stayed unmatched. CDR3 DNA: TGCAGCTTGGGACTATCAGAGGATGAGCAGTTCTTC. This translates into CSLGLSEDEQFF.

V usage is TRBV27 and J usage is TRBJ1-5, with TRBD1 as a possible D gene (5 bases). The CDR3 is made up of 14 amino acids. Germline assignment: CDR1 MNHEY and CDR2 SMNVEV (reference sequence). Between the trimmed V and J ends, which lost 2 bases and 5 bases, there was a span of 10 bases. CDR3 DNA: TGTGCCAGCAGTTTACAGGGATCGCATCAGCCCCAGCATTTT. Protein: CASSLQGSHQPQHF.

The chain carries TRBV7-9 and TRBJ2-7; 9 bases line up with TRBD1. V was clipped by 0 bases and J by 13 bases; unmatched bases: 7. The CDR3 spans 13 residues. CDR1 and CDR2 from the germline V gene are SEHNR and FQNEAQ (reference sequence). The CDR3 DNA is TGTGCCAGCAGCTTAGCACAGGGGGCTCCCACTTACTTC. Translating gives CASSLAQGAPTYF.

Details on this clone: This specimen includes other DNA sequences encoding the same CDR3. This chain connects TRBV9 to TRBJ2-3; a possible D gene is TRBD1 (6 bases). The CDR3 is made up of 14 amino acids. The V end was cut by 2 bases, the J end by 1 base, with 8 bases between. Germline lookup yields CDR1 SGDLS and CDR2 YYNGEE. The CDR3 sequence: CASSVRQGTDTQYF. The CDR3 nucleotides read TGTGCCAGCAGCGTTAGACAGGGCACAGATACGCAGTATTTT.

In its sample, this clone was seen once. The V call is TRBV5-4, the J call TRBJ2-7, with 13 bases aligning to TRBD2. Germline CDR1 and CDR2: SGHNT and YYREEE (reference sequence). J gave up 4 bases and V 3 bases, and 19 bases lay outside the gene matches. The CDR3 runs to 20 residues. The CDR3 region has the DNA TGTGCCAGCAGCTCCGCCAAGAGGACTAGCGGGAGTAGTGTGTTGTACGAGCAGTACTTC. Protein product: CASSSAKRTSGSSVLYEQYF.

This clone was observed a single time. The chain links TRBV14 to TRBJ2-2; D possibly corresponds to TRBD1 (6 bases). The V end lost 5 bases, the J end lost 1 base, and 8 bases lay between the germline ends. Looked up from germline, CDR1 is SGHDN and CDR2 is FVKESK. The CDR3 sequence is 14 residues long. CDR3 coding DNA: TGTGCCAGCAGCAGGACAGTGAACACCGGGGAGCTGTTTTTT. It yields the protein CASSRTVNTGELFF.

The chain combines TRBV9 with TRBJ2-1, with 10 bases lining up with TRBD1. V trimming: 3 bases; J trimming: 2 bases; junction bases outside the gene matches: 2. This CDR3 region has 15 residues. Germline loops: CDR1 SGDLS, CDR2 YYNGEE. The CDR3, as DNA: TGTGCCAGCAGCGCCGGGACAGGGGCCTACAATGAGCAGTTCTTC. Translated, it gives CASSAGTGAYNEQFF.

This chain links TRBV6-6 with TRBJ1-5; D remains ambiguous. V was pared by 4 bases and J by 3 bases, with 13 bases between. The CDR3 length is 15 residues. CDR1 is MNHNY, CDR2 SVGAGI, per germline (reference sequence). DNA of the CDR3: TGTGCCAGCAGTTCTATTTACCGTGCCAATCAGCCCCAGCATTTT. Its protein is CASSSIYRANQPQHF.

This chain joins TRBV2 and TRBJ2-7; D possibly corresponds to TRBD2 (6 bases). The germline V and J ends were trimmed by 6 bases and 2 bases, with 14 bases remaining between them. Germline CDR1 reads SNHLY; CDR2 reads FYNNEI. CDR3 length equals 14 residues. The CDR3 sequence: CASRGLDVPYEQYF. The CDR3 bases are TGTGCCAGCAGGGGACTGGATGTCCCCTACGAGCAGTACTTC. Using reference TRBV2 and TRBJ2-7 for the parts outside the CDR3, the full variable domain is EPEVTQTPSHQVTQMGQEVILRCVPISNHLYFYWYRQILGQKVEFLVSFYNNEISEKSEIFDDQFSVERPDGSNFTLKIRSTKLEDSAMYFCASRGLDVPYEQYFGPGTRLTVT.

The chain joins TRBV19 to TRBJ2-1; D is unresolved. The germline V gene encodes CDR1 LNHDA and CDR2 SQIVND (reference sequence). Trimming pared 5 bases from V and 4 bases from J, leaving 9 bases between. This CDR3 spans 13 amino acids. The CDR3 reads CASSGSVYNEQFF. The DNA for the CDR3 is TGTGCCAGTAGTGGGTCAGTATACAATGAGCAGTTCTTC.

With respect to this clone: In the same sample, other DNA sequences code for this CDR3. The chain carries TRBV5-1 and TRBJ2-1; tentatively, D is TRBD1 or TRBD2 (5 bases each). This CDR3 has 13 residues. V was shortened by 5 bases and J by 3 bases, with 9 bases between the two germline ends. Germline loops: CDR1 SGHRS, CDR2 YFSETQ. In DNA, the CDR3 is TGCGCCAGCAGTCGGGACCGCTACAATGAGCAGTTCTTC. Amino acid sequence: CASSRDRYNEQFF.

The chain joins TRBV29-1 to TRBJ2-6; 7 bases align to TRBD1. Per the germline V gene, CDR1 is SQVTM and CDR2 is ANQGSEA. The CDR3 is 15 amino acids. After removal of 7 bases from V and 2 bases from J, the junction contained 8 bases not matched to a gene. The CDR3 reads CSAEAQGAGANVLTF. DNA of the CDR3: TGCAGCGCTGAGGCCCAGGGGGCTGGGGCCAACGTCCTGACTTTC.

The genes are TRBV6-5 and TRBJ1-2, with D maybe TRBD1 (5 bases). The CDR3 spans 14 residues. Germline V CDR1 and CDR2: MNHEY, SVGAGI. The germline V and J ends were trimmed by 7 bases and 4 bases, with 16 bases remaining between them. The CDR3 spells CASTHRGGRYGYTF. The CDR3 nucleotides are TGTGCCAGCACGCATCGGGGGGGACGCTATGGCTACACCTTC.